This T cell receptor beta chain was sequenced during a study of CD8 T cells in Susac syndrome. Findings and caveats of the study: It was acknowledged in the study that its TCR sequencing and HLA analysis involved a relatively small number of individuals. Clonal expansion did not appear in Susac syndrome CD4+ T cell repertoires.

A word on this clonotype: Its cognate antigen is unknown.

CD8+ and CD4+ T cells from blood underwent TCR beta sequencing. Trimming took 6 bases from V and 15 from J; bases not matched to a gene: 9. The CDR3 covers 14 residues. Germline V CDR1 and CDR2: SGHTA, FQGTGA. Random hexamers were used to reverse transcribe an amount of roughly 0.5 to 1 ug RNA. TCRdb reprocessed the immunoSEQ multiplex PCR reads with MiXCR, giving one entry per CDR3 protein. Here the sample spans 80,000 or so distinct CDR3 sequences, approximately 94% being singletons. V usage is TRBV7-3 and J usage is TRBJ2-1; TRBD2 agrees at 15 bases. The sample was CD4+ T cells from PBMCs. This TCR derives from a human donor with Susac syndrome. This CDR3 reads CASSQGLAGGQRFF. The CDR3 coding sequence is TGTGCCAGCAGTCAAGGACTAGCGGGAGGGCAAAGGTTCTTC.